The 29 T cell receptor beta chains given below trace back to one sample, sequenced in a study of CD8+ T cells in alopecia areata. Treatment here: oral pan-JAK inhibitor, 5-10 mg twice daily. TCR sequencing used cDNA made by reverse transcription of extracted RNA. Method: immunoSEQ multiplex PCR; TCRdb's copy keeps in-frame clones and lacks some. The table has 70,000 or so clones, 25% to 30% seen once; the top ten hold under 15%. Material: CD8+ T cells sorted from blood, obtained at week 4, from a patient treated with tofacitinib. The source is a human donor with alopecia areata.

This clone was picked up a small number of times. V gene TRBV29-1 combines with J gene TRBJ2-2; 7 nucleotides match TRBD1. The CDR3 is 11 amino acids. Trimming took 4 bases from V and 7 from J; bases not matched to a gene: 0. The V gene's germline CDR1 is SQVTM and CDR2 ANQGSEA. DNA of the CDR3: TGCAGCGTTGGGACAGGCGGGGAGCTGTTTTTT. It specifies CSVGTGGELFF.

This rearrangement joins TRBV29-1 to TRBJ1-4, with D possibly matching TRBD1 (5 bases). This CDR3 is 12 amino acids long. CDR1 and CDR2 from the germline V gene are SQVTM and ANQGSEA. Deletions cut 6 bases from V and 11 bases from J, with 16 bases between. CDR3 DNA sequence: TGCAGCGTCCGGGACGGCGGCGGGAAACTGTTTTTT. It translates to CSVRDGGGKLFF.

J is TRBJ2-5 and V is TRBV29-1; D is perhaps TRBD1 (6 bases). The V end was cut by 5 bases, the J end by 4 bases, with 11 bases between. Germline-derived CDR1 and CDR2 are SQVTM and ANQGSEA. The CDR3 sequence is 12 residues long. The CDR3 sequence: CSVPGAGETQYF. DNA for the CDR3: TGCAGCGTTCCAGGGGCCGGAGAGACCCAGTACTTC.

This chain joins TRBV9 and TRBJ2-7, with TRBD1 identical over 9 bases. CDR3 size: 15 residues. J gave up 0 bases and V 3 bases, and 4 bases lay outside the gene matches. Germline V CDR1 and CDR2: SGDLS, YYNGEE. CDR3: CASSAQQGASYEQYF. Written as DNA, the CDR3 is TGTGCCAGCAGCGCCCAACAGGGGGCCTCCTACGAGCAGTACTTC. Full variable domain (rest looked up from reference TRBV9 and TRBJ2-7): DSGVTQTPKHLITATGQRVTLRCSPRSGDLSVYWYQQSLDQGLQFLIQYYNGEERAKGNILERFSAQQFPDLHSELNLSSLELGDSALYFCASSAQQGASYEQYFGPGTRLTVT.

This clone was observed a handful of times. The CDR3 sequence is CASSQGREQYF. The CDR3 DNA is TGCGCCAGCAGCCAGGGGAGGGAGCAGTACTTC. The chain combines TRBV4-1 with TRBJ2-7; maybe TRBD2 (6 bases). Trimming removed 3 bases at V and 7 bases at J, with 7 bases between. The CDR3 runs 11 residues. CDR1 and CDR2 (germline): MGHRA, YSYEKL.

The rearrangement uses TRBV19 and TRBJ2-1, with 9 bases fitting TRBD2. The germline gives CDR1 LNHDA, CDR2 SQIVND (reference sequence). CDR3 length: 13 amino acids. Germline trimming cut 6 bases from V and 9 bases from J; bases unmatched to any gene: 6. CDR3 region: CASRTGGGVEQFF. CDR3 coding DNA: TGTGCCAGTAGGACAGGCGGGGGGGTTGAGCAGTTCTTC. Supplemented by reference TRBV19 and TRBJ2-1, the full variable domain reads DGGITQSPKYLFRKEGQNVTLSCEQNLNHDAMYWYRQDPGQGLRLIYYSQIVNDFQKGDIAEGYSVSREKKESFPLTVTSAQKNPTAFYLCASRTGGGVEQFFGPGTRLTVL.

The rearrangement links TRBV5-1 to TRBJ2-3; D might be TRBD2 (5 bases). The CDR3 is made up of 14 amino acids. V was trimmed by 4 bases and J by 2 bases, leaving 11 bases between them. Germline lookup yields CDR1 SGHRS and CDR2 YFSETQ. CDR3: CASSPEDSTDTQYF. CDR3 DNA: TGCGCCAGCAGCCCGGAGGACTCCACAGATACGCAGTATTTT.

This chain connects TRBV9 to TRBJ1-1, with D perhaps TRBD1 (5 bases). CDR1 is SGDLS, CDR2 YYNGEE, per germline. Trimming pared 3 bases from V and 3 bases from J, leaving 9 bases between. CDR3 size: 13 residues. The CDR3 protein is CASSGDVYTEAFF. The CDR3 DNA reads TGTGCCAGCAGCGGGGACGTTTACACTGAAGCTTTCTTT.

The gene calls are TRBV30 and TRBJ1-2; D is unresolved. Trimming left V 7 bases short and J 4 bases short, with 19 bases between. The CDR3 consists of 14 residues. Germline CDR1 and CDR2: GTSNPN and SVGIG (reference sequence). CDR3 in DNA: TGTGCCTCCCGGGATTTCGAGGGAGGCTATGGCTACACCTTC. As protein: CASRDFEGGYGYTF.

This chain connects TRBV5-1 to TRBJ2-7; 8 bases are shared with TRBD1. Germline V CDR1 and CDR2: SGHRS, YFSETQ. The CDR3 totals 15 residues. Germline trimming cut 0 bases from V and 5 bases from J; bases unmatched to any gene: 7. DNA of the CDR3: TGCGCCAGCAGCTTGGGGACAGGGCTTCCCCACGAGCAGTACTTC. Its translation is CASSLGTGLPHEQYF.

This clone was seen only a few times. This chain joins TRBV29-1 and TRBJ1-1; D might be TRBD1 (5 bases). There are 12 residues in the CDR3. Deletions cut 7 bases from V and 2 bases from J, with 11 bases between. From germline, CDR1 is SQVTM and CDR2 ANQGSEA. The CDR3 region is CSATAPNTEAFF. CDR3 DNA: TGCAGCGCGACAGCTCCCAACACTGAAGCTTTCTTT.

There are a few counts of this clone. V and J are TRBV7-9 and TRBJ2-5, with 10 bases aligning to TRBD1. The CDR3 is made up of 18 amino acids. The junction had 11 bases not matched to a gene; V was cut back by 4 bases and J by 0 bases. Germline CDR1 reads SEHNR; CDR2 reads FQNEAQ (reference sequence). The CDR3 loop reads CASSSLRPGQGYQETQYF. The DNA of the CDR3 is TGTGCCAGCAGCTCCCTACGGCCGGGACAGGGGTACCAAGAGACCCAGTACTTC. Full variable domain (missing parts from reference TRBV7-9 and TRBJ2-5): DTGVSQNPRHKITKRGQNVTFRCDPISEHNRLYWYRQTLGQGPEFLTYFQNEAQLEKSRLLSDRFSAERPKGSFSTLEIQRTEQGDSAMYLCASSSLRPGQGYQETQYFGPGTRLLVL.

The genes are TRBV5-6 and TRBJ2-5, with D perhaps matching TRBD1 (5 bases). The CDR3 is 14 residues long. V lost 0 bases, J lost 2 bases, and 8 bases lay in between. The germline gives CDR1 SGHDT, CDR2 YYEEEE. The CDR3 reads CASSLGQIQETQYF. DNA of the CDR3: TGTGCCAGCAGCTTGGGACAGATTCAAGAGACCCAGTACTTC.

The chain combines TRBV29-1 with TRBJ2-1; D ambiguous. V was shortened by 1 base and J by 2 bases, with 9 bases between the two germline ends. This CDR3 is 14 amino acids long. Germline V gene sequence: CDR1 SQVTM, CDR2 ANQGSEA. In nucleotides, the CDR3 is TGCAGCGTTGAAGGGACGGATACCTACAATGAGCAGTTCTTC. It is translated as CSVEGTDTYNEQFF.

CDR3 region: CAWSRDLGDYEQYF. DNA for the CDR3: TGTGCCTGGAGCCGGGACTTAGGGGACTACGAGCAGTACTTC. The chain joins TRBV30 to TRBJ2-7; a possible D gene is TRBD2 (6 bases). CDR1 and CDR2 (germline): GTSNPN, SVGIG (reference sequence). This CDR3 region has 14 residues. Trimming left V 3 bases short and J 3 bases short, with 15 bases between.

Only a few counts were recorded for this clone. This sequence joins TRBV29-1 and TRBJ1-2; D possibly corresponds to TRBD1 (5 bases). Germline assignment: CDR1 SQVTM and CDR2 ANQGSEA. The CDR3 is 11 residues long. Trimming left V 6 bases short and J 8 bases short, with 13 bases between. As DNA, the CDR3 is TGCAGCGTGCCCGCAGGGACCGGCTACACCTTC. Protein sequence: CSVPAGTGYTF.

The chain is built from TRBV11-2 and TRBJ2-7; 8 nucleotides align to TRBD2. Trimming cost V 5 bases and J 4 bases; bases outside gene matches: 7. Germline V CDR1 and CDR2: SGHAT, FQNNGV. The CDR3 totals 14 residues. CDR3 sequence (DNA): TGTGCCAGCAGCCGAGGGGCGGGAGGTTACGAGCAGTACTTC. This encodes CASSRGAGGYEQYF.

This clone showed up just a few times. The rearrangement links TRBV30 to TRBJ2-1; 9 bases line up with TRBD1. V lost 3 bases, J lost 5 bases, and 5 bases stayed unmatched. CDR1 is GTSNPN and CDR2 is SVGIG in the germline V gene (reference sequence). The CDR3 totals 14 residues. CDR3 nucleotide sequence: TGTGCCTGGAGCGCGGGACAGGGAGACAATGAGCAGTTCTTC. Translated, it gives CAWSAGQGDNEQFF. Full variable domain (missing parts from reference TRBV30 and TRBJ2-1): SQTIHQWPATLVQPVGSPLSLECTVEGTSNPNLYWYRQAAGRGLQLLFYSVGIGQISSEVPQNLSASRPQDRQFILSSKKLLLSDSGFYLCAWSAGQGDNEQFFGPGTRLTVL.

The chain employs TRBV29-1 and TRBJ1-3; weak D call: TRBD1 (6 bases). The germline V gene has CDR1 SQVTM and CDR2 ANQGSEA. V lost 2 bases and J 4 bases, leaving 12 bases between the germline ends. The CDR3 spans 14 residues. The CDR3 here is CSVEIQGKGNTIYF. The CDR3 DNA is TGCAGCGTTGAAATACAGGGAAAAGGAAACACCATATATTTT.

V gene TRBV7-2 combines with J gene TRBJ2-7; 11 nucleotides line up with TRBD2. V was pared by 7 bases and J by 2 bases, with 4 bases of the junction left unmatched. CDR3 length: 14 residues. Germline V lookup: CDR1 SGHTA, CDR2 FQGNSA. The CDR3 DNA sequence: TGTGCCAGCAAACCGGGACTAGCGGCCTACGAGCAGTACTTC. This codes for CASKPGLAAYEQYF.

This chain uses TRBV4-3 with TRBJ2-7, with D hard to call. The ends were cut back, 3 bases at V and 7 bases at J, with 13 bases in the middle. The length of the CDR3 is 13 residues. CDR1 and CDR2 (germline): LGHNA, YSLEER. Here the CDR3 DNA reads TGCGCCAGCAGCCAGCATGAGAGAAATGAGCAGTACTTC. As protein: CASSQHERNEQYF.

CDR3 loop: CASSEIGQGTYEQYF. The CDR3 DNA sequence: TGTGCCAGCAGTGAGATTGGACAGGGGACCTACGAGCAGTACTTC. V gene TRBV7-3 combines with J gene TRBJ2-7; 9 nucleotides agree with TRBD1. Germline values: CDR1 SGHTA, CDR2 FQGTGA. There are 15 residues in the CDR3. Trimming at V came to 6 bases and at J to 2 bases, leaving 8 bases not matched to a gene.

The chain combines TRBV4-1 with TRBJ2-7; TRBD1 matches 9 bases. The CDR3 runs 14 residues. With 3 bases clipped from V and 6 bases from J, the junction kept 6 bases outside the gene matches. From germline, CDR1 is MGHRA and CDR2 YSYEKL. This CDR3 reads CASSHVQGALEQYF. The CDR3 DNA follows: TGCGCCAGCAGCCATGTACAGGGGGCTCTCGAGCAGTACTTC.

This CDR3 is CSVLRGVAFF. CDR3 sequence (DNA): TGCAGCGTCCTCAGGGGTGTCGCTTTCTTT. The chain links TRBV29-1 to TRBJ1-1, with a possible D match to TRBD1 (6 bases). The CDR3 sequence is 10 residues long. Germline CDR1 SQVTM, CDR2 ANQGSEA. Trimming removed 6 bases from V and 11 bases from J, with 13 bases in between.

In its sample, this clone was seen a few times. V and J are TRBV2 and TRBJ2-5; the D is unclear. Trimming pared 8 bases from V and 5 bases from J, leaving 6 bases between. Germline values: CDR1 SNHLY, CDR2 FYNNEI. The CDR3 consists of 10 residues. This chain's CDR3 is CASQSETQYF. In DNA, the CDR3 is TGTGCCAGCCAGTCCGAGACCCAGTACTTC. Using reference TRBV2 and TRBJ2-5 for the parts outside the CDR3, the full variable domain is EPEVTQTPSHQVTQMGQEVILRCVPISNHLYFYWYRQILGQKVEFLVSFYNNEISEKSEIFDDQFSVERPDGSNFTLKIRSTKLEDSAMYFCASQSETQYFGPGTRLLVL.

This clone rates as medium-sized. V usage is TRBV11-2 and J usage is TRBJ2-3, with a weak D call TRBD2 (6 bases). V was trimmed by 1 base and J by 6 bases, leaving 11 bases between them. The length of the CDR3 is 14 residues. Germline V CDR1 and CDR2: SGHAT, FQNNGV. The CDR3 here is CASSLASGLDTQYF. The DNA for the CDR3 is TGTGCCAGCAGCTTAGCCAGCGGGCTTGATACGCAGTATTTT. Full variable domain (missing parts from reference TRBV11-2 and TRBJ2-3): EAGVAQSPRYKIIEKRQSVAFWCNPISGHATLYWYQQILGQGPKLLIQFQNNGVVDDSQLPKDRFSAERLKGVDSTLKIQPAKLEDSAVYLCASSLASGLDTQYFGPGTRLTVL.

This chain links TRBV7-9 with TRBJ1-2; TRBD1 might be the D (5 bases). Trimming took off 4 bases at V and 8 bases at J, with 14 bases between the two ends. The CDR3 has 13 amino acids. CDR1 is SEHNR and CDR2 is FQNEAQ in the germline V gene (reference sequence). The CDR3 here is CASSSDKVLGYTF. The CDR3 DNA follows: TGTGCCAGCAGCTCGGACAAGGTGCTAGGCTACACCTTC.

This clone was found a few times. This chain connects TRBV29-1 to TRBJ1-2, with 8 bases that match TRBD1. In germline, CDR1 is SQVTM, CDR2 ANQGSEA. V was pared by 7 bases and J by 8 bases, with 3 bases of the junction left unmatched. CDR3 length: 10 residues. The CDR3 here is CSATGEGYTF. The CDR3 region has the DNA TGCAGCGCGACAGGGGAAGGCTACACCTTC. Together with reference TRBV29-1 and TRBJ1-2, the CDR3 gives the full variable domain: SAVISQKPSRDICQRGTSLTIQCQVDSQVTMMFWYRQQPGQSLTLIATANQGSEATYESGFVIDKFPISRPNLTFSTLTVSNMSPEDSSIYLCSATGEGYTFGSGTRLTVV.

The CDR3 region is CASSLGRSYEQYF. The CDR3, as DNA: TGTGCCAGCAGCTTAGGGCGATCCTACGAGCAGTACTTC. J is TRBJ2-7 and V is TRBV5-6, with no clear D. The germline gives CDR1 SGHDT, CDR2 YYEEEE. This CDR3 comprises 13 residues. The V gene lost 2 bases and the J gene lost 1 base, with 7 bases spanning the gap.